This T cell receptor beta chain was observed in a study of glioma-infiltrating T cells after dendritic cell vaccination. Clones were read by immunoSEQ multiplex PCR, and TCRdb kept only the in-frame ones, dropping some. The sample shows about 99,000 clones, roughly 80% of them seen only once. Time point of the sample: after dendritic cell vaccination, including at tumor progression/relapse. Trimming removed 6 bases at V and 3 bases at J, with 3 bases between. Germline CDR1 reads MNHEY; CDR2 reads SMNVEV (reference sequence). The CDR3 runs 11 residues. This clone was seen a single time. This clonotype originated in a human donor with glioblastoma. This specimen consisted of blood, obtained after dendritic cell vaccination. The rearrangement uses TRBV27 and TRBJ2-1; no firm D call. The CDR3 nucleotides read TGTGCCAGCAGCTACTACAATGAGCAGTTCTTC. Its translation is CASSYYNEQFF.